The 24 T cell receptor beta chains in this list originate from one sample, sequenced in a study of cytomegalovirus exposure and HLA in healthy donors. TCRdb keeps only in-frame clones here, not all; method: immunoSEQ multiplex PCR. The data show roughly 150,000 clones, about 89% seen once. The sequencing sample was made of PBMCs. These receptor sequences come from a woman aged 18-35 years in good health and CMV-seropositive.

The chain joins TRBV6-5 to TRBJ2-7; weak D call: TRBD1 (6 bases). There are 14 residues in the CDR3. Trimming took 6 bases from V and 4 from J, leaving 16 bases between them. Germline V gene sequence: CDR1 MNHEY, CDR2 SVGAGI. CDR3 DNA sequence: TGTGCCAGCAGGACGGACAGCGGACCTTACGAGCAGTACTTC. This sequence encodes CASRTDSGPYEQYF.

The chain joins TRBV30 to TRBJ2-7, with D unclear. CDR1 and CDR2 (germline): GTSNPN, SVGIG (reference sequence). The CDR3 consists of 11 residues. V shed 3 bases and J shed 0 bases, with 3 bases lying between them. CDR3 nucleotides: TGTGCCTGGAGAGCCTCCTACGAGCAGTACTTC. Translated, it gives CAWRASYEQYF. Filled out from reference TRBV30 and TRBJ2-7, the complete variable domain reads SQTIHQWPATLVQPVGSPLSLECTVEGTSNPNLYWYRQAAGRGLQLLFYSVGIGQISSEVPQNLSASRPQDRQFILSSKKLLLSDSGFYLCAWRASYEQYFGPGTRLTVT.

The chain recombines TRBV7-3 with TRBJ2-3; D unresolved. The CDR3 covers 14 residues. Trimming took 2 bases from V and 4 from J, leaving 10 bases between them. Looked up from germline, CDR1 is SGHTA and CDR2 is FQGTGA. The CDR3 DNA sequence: TGTGCCAGCAGCTTACGGTCCTACCCAGATACGCAGTATTTT. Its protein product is CASSLRSYPDTQYF. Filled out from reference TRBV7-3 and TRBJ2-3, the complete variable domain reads GAGVSQTPSNKVTEKGKYVELRCDPISGHTALYWYRQSLGQGPEFLIYFQGTGAADDSGLPNDRFFAVRPEGSVSTLKIQRTERGDSAVYLCASSLRSYPDTQYFGPGTRLTVL.

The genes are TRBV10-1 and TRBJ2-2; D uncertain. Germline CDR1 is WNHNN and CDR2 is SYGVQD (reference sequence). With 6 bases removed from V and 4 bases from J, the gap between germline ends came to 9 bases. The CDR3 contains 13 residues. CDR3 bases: TGCGCCAGCAGCAGAATTGGCACCGGGGAGCTGTTTTTT. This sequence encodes CASSRIGTGELFF.

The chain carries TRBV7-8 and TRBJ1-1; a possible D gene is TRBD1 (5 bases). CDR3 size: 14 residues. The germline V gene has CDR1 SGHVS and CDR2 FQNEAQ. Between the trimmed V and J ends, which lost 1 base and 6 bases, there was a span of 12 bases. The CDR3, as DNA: TGTGCCAGCAGCTTAGGGACCGACAGCGCTGAAGCTTTCTTT. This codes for CASSLGTDSAEAFF.

CDR3 nucleotide sequence: TGTGCCAGCAGAGGACAGGGGCAAGGCTACACCTTC. Amino acid sequence: CASRGQGQGYTF. The chain carries TRBV25-1 and TRBJ1-2; TRBD1 agrees at 9 bases. Germline-derived CDR1 and CDR2 are MGHDK and SYGVNS. The CDR3 sequence is 12 residues long. Trimming took 6 bases from V and 8 from J; bases not matched to a gene: 4.

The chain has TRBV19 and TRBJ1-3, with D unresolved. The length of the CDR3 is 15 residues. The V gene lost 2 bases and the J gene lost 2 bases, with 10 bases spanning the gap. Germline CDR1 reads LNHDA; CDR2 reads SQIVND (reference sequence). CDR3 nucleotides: TGTGCCAGTAGTATATCTTTCCAGACTGGAAACACCATATATTTT. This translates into CASSISFQTGNTIYF.

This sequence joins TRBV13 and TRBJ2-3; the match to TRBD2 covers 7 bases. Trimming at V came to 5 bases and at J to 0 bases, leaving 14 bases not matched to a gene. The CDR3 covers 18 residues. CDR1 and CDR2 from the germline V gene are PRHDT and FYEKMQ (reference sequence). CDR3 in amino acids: CASSAGRTSDISTDTQYF. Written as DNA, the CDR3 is TGTGCCAGCAGCGCCGGGCGGACTAGTGACATTAGCACAGATACGCAGTATTTT. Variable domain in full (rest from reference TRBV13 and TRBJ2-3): AAGVIQSPRHLIKEKRETATLKCYPIPRHDTVYWYQQGPGQDPQFLISFYEKMQSDKGSIPDRFSAQQFSDYHSELNMSSLELGDSALYFCASSAGRTSDISTDTQYFGPGTRLTVL.

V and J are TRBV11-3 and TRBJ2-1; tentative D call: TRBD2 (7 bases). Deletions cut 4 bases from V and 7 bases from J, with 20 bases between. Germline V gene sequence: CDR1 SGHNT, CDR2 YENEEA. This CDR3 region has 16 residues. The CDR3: CASSSSRGGVRNEQFF. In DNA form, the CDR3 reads TGTGCCAGCAGCTCTTCCAGGGGAGGGGTACGAAATGAGCAGTTCTTC.

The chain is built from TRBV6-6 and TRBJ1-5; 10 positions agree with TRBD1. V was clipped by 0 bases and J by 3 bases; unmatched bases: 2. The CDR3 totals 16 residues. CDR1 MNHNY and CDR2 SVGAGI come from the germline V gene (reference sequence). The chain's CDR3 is CASSYSTGGLNQPQHF. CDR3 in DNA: TGTGCCAGCAGTTACTCGACAGGGGGCCTCAATCAGCCCCAGCATTTT.

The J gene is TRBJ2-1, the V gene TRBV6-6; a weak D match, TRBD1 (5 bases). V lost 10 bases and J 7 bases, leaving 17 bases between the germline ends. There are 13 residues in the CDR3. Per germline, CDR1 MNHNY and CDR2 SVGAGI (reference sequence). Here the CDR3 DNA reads TGTGCCATCACCTCTTTGGGGCGGAATGAGCAGTTCTTC. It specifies CAITSLGRNEQFF.

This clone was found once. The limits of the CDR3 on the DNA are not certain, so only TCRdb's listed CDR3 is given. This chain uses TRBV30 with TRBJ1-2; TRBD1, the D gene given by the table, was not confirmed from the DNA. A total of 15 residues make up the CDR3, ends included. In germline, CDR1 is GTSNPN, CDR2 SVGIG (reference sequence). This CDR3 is CAWSVSLWAYYGYTF.

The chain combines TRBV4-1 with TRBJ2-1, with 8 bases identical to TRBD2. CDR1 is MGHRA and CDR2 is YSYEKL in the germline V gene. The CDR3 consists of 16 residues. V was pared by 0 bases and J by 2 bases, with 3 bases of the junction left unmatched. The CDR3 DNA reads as TGCGCCAGCAGCCAAGATTCGGGAGGGACCTACAATGAGCAGTTCTTC. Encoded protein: CASSQDSGGTYNEQFF.

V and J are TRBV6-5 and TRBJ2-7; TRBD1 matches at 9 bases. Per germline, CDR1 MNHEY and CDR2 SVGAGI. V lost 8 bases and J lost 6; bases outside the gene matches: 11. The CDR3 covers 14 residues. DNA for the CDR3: TGTGCCAGCTCCCCCGGGACAGGGAGTCTCGAGCAGTACTTC. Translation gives CASSPGTGSLEQYF.

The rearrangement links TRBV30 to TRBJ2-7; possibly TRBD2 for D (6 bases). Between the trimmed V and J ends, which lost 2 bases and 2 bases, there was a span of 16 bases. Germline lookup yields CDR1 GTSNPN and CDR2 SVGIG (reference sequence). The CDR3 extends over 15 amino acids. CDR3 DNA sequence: TGTGCCTGGAGTTTGGCTAGCGAGGGCGCCTACGAGCAGTACTTC. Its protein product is CAWSLASEGAYEQYF. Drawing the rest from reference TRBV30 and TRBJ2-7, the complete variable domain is SQTIHQWPATLVQPVGSPLSLECTVEGTSNPNLYWYRQAAGRGLQLLFYSVGIGQISSEVPQNLSASRPQDRQFILSSKKLLLSDSGFYLCAWSLASEGAYEQYFGPGTRLTVT.

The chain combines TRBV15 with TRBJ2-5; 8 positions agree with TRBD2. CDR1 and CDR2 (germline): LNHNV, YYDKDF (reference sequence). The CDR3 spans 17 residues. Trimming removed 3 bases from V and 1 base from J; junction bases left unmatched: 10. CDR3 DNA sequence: TGTGCCACCAGCAGGGCCGGGGCTAGCGGGTTCCAAGAGACCCAGTACTTC. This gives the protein CATSRAGASGFQETQYF.

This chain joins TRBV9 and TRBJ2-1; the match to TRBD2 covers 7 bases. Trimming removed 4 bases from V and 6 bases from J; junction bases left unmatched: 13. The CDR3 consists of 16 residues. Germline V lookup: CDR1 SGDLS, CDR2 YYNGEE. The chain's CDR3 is CASSQRGGEYGNEQFF. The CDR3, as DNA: TGTGCCAGCAGCCAGCGTGGGGGGGAGTATGGCAATGAGCAGTTCTTC. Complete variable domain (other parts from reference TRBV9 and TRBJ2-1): DSGVTQTPKHLITATGQRVTLRCSPRSGDLSVYWYQQSLDQGLQFLIQYYNGEERAKGNILERFSAQQFPDLHSELNLSSLELGDSALYFCASSQRGGEYGNEQFFGPGTRLTVL.

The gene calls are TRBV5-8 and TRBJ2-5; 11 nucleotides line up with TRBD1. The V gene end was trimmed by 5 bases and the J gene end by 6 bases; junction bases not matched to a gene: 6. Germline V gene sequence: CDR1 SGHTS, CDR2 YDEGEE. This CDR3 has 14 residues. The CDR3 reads CASSRGQGEQTQYF. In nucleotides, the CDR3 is TGTGCCAGCAGTAGGGGACAGGGGGAGCAGACCCAGTACTTC.

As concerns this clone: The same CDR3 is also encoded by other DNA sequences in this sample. CDR3 sequence: CASSLVLAGANEQFF. CDR3 coding DNA: TGCGCCAGCAGCTTGGTACTAGCGGGAGCTAATGAGCAGTTCTTC. The chain is built from TRBV5-1 and TRBJ2-1, with TRBD2 matching over 11 bases. Per the germline V gene, CDR1 is SGHRS and CDR2 is YFSETQ. V was clipped by 0 bases and J by 7 bases; unmatched bases: 3. The CDR3 loop spans 15 amino acids.

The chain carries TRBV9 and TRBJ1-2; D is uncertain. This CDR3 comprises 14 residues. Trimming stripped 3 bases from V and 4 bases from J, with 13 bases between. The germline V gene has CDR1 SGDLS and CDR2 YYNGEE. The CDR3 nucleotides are TGTGCCAGCAGCGACCTCGGGAGCCGCTATGGCTACACCTTC. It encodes CASSDLGSRYGYTF.

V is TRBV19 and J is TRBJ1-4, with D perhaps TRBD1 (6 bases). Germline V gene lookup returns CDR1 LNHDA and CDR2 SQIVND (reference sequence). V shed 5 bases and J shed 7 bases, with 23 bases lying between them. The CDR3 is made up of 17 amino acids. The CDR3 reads CASSPRRQAVRPEKLFF. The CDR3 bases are TGTGCCAGTAGTCCTCGACGACAGGCTGTCCGCCCTGAAAAACTGTTTTTT.

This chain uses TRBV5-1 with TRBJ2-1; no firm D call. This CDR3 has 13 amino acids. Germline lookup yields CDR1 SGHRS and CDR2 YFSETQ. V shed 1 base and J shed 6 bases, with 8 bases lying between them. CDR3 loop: CASSLPLPNEQFF. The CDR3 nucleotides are TGCGCCAGCAGCTTGCCCCTACCCAATGAGCAGTTCTTC.

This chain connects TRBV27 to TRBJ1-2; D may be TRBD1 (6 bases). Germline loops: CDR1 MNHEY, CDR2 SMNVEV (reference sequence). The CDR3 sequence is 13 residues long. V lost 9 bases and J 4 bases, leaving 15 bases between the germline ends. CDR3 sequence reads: CARLRGLSYGYTF. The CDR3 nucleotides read TGTGCCAGACTGCGGGGGCTTTCCTATGGCTACACCTTC.

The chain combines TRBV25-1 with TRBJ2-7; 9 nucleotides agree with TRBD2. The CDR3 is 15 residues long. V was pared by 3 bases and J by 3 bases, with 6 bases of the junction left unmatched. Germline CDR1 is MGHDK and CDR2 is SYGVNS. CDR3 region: CASSDRLAGIYEQYF. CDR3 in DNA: TGTGCCAGCAGTGATCGTCTAGCGGGGATCTACGAGCAGTACTTC.